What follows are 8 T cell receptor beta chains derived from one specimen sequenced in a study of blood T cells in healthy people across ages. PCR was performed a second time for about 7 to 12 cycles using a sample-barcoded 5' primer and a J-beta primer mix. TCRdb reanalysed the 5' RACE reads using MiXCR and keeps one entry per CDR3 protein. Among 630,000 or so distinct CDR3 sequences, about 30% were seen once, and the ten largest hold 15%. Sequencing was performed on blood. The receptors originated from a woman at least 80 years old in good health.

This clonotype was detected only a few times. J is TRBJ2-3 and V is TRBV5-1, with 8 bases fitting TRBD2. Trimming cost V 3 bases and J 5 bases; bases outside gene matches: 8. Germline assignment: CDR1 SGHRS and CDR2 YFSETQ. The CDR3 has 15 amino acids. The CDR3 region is CASSSRGGQGDTQYF. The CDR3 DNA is TGCGCCAGCAGCTCCCGGGGGGGGCAGGGAGATACGCAGTATTTT.

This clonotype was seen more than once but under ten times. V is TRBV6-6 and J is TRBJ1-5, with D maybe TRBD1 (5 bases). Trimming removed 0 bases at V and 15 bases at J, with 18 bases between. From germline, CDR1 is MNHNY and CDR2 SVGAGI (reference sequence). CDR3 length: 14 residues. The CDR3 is CASSYSGGGQIRHF. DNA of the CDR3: TGTGCCAGCAGTTACTCCGGGGGAGGACAAATTAGGCATTTT.

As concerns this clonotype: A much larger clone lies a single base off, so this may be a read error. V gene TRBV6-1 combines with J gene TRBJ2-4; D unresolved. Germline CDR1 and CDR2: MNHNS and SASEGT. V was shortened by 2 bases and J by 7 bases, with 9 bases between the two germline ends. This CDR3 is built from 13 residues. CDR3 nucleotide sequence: TGTGCCAGCAGTGAAAGGGTGGCGAACATTCAGTACTTC. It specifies CASSERVANIQYF.

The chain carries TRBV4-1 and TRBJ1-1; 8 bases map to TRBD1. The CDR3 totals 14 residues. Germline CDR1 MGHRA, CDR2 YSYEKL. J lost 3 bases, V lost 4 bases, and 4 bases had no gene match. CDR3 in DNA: TGCGCCAGCAGCCCAAGACAGGGGCACACTGAAGCTTTCTTT. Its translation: CASSPRQGHTEAFF.

This CDR3 is CAIFDRGSYEQYF. In nucleotides, the CDR3 is TGTGCCATCTTCGACAGGGGTTCCTACGAGCAGTACTTC. This rearrangement joins TRBV6-1 to TRBJ2-7, with 8 bases fitting TRBD1. V was clipped by 10 bases and J by 1 base; unmatched bases: 6. The CDR3 extends over 13 amino acids. Germline loops: CDR1 MNHNS, CDR2 SASEGT.

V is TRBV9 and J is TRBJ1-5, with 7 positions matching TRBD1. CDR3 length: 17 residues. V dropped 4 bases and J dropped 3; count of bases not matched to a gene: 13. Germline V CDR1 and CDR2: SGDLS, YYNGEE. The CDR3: CASSRHLRDSYNQPQHF. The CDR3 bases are TGTGCCAGCAGCCGACATCTCCGGGACAGCTACAATCAGCCCCAGCATTTT.

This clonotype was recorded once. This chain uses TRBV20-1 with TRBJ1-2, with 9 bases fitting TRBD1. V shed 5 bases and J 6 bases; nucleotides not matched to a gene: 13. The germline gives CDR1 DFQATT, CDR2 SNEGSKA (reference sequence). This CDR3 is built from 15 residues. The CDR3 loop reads CSADSPGQGFDGYTF. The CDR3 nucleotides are TGCAGTGCTGACAGTCCGGGACAGGGTTTTGATGGCTACACCTTC.

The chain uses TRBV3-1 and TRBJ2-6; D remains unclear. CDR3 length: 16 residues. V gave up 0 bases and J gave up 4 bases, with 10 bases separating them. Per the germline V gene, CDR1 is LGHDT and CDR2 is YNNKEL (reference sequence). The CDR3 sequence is CASSQERSPGANVLTF. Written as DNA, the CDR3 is TGTGCCAGCAGCCAAGAACGGAGTCCGGGGGCCAACGTCCTGACTTTC.